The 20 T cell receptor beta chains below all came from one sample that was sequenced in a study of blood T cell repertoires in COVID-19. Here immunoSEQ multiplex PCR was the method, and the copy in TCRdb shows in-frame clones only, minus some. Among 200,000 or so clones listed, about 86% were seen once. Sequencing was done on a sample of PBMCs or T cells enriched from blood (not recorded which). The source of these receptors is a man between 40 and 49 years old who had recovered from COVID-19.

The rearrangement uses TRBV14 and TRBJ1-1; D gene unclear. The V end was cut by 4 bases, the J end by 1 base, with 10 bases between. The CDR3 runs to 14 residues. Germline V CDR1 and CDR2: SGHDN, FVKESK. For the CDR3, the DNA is TGTGCCAGCAGCCGTGGGAGACCGAACACTGAAGCTTTCTTT. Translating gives CASSRGRPNTEAFF. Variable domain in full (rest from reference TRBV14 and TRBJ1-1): EAGVTQFPSHSVIEKGQTVTLRCDPISGHDNLYWYRRVMGKEIKFLLHFVKESKQDESGMPNNRFLAERTGGTYSTLKVQPAELEDSGVYFCASSRGRPNTEAFFGQGTRLTVV.

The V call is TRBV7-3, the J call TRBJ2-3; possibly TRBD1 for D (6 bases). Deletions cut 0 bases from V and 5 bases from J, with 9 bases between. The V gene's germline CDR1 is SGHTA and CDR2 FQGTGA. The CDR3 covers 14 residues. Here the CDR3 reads CASSLTGAKDTQYF. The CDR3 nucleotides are TGTGCCAGCAGCTTAACGGGGGCAAAAGATACGCAGTATTTT.

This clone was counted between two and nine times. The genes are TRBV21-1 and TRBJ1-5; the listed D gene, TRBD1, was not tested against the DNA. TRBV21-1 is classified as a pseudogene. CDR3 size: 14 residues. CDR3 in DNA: TGTGCCAGCAGCAAAGTCGAGGGGGCCCAGCCCCAGCATTTT. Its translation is CASSKVEGAQPQHF.

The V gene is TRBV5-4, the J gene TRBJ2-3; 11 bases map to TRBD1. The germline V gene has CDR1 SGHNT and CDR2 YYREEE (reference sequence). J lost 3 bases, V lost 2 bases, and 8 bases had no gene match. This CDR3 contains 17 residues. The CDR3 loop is CASSLRTGGAGTDTQYF. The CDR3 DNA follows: TGTGCCAGCAGCTTACGGACAGGGGGCGCTGGGACAGATACGCAGTATTTT.

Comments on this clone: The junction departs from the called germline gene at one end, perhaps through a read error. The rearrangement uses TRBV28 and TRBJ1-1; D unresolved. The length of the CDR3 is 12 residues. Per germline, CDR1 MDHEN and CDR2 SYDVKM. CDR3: CASNLQFTEAFF. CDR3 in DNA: TGTGCCAGCAATTTACAGTTCACTGAAGCTTTCTTT.

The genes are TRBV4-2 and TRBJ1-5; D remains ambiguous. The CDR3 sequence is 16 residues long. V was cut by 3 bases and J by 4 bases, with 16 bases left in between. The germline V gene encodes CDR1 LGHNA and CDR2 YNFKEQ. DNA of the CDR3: TGTGCCAGCAGCCAGAATCGGGCACGGGGTAATCAGCCCCAGCATTTT. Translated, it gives CASSQNRARGNQPQHF.

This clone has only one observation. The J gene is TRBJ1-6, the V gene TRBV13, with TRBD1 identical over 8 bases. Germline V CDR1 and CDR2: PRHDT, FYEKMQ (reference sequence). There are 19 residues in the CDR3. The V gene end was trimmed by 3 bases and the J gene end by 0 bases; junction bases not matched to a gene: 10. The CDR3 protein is CASSFLGGRGPSYNSPLHF. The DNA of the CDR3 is TGTGCCAGCAGCTTCCTCGGGGGCAGGGGGCCCTCCTATAATTCACCCCTCCACTTT.

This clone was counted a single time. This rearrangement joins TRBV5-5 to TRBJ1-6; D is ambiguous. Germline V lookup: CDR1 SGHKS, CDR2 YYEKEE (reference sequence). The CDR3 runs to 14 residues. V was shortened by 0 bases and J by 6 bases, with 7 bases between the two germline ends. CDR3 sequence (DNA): TGTGCCAGCAGCTTGGAACAGCTTAATTCACCCCTCCACTTT. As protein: CASSLEQLNSPLHF.

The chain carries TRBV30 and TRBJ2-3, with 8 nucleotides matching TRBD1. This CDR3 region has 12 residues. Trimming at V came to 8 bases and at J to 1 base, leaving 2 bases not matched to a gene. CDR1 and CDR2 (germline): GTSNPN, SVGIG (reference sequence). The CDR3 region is CAAGQGTDTQYF. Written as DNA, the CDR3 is TGTGCCGCGGGACAGGGCACAGATACGCAGTATTTT.

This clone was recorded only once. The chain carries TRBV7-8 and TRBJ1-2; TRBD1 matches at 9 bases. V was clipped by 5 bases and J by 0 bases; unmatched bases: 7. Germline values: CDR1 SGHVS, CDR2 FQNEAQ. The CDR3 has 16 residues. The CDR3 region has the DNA TGTGCCAGCAGCCTATTACAGGGGGCGTCTAACTATGGCTACACCTTC. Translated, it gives CASSLLQGASNYGYTF.

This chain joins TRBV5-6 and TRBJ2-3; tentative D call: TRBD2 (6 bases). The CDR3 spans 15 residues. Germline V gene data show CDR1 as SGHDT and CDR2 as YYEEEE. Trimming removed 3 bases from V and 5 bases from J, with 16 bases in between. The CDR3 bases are TGTGCCAGCAGCTCCCGTACTAGCTCTGGAGATACGCAGTATTTT. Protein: CASSSRTSSGDTQYF.

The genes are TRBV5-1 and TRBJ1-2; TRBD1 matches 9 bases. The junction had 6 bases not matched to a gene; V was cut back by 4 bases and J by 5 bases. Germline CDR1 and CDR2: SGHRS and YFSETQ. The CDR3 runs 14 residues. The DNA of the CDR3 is TGCGCCAGCAGCCCAGGGGACAGGGAATATGGCTACACCTTC. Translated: CASSPGDREYGYTF. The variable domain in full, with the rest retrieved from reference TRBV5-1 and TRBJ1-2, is KAGVTQTPRYLIKTRGQQVTLSCSPISGHRSVSWYQQTPGQGLQFLFEYFSETQRNKGNFPGRFSGRQFSNSRSEMNVSTLELGDSALYLCASSPGDREYGYTFGSGTRLTVV.

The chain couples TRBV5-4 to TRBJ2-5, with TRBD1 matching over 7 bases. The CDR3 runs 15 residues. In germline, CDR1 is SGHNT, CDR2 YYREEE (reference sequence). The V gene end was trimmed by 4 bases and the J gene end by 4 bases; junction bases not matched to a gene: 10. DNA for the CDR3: TGTGCCAGCAGCCTTGACAGGGTATTAGGAGAGACCCAGTACTTC. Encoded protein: CASSLDRVLGETQYF. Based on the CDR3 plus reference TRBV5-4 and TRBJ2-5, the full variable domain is ETGVTQSPTHLIKTRGQQVTLRCSSQSGHNTVSWYQQALGQGPQFIFQYYREEENGRGNFPPRFSGLQFPNYSSELNVNALELDDSALYLCASSLDRVLGETQYFGPGTRLLVL.

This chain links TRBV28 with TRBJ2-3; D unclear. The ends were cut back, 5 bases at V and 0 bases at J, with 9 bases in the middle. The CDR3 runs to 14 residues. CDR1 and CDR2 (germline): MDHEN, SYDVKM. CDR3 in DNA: TGTGCCAGCAGTGCCCCGACTAGCACAGATACGCAGTATTTT. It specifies CASSAPTSTDTQYF.

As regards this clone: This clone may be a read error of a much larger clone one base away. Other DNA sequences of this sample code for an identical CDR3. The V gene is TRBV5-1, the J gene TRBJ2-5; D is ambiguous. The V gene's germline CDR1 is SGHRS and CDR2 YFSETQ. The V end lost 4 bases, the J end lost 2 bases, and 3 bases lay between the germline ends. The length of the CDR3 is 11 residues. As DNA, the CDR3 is TGCGCCAGCAGCCTGCAAGAGACCCAGTACTTC. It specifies CASSLQETQYF.

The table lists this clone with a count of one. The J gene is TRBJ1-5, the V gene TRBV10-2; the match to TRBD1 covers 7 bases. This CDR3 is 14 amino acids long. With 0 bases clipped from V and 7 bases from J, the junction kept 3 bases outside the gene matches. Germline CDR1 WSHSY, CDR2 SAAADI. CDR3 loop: CASSESRQGQPQHF. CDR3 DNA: TGCGCCAGCAGTGAGTCGCGACAGGGACAGCCCCAGCATTTT.

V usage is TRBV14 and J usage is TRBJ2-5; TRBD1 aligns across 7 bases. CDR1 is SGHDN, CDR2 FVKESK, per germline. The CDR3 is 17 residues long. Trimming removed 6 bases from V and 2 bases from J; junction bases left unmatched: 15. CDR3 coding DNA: TGTGCCAGCAGTCCGAGTAAGGGGGCGAGTCTTCAAGAGACCCAGTACTTC. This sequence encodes CASSPSKGASLQETQYF. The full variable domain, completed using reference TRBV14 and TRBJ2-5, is EAGVTQFPSHSVIEKGQTVTLRCDPISGHDNLYWYRRVMGKEIKFLLHFVKESKQDESGMPNNRFLAERTGGTYSTLKVQPAELEDSGVYFCASSPSKGASLQETQYFGPGTRLLVL.

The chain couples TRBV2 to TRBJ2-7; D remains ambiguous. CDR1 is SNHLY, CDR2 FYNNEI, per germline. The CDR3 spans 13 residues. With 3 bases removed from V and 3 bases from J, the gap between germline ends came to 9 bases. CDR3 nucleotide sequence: TGTGCCAGCAGTGAGAGGTTTTACTACGAGCAGTACTTC. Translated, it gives CASSERFYYEQYF.

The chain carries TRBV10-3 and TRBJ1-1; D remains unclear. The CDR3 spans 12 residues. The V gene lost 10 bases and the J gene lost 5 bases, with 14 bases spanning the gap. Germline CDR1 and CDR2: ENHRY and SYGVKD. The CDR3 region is CATHGVGTEAFF. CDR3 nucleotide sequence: TGTGCCACCCATGGCGTCGGGACTGAAGCTTTCTTT.

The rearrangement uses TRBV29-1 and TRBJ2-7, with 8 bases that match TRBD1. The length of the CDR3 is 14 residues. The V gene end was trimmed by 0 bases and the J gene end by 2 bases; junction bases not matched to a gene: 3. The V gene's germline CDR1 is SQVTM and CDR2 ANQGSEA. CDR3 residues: CSVEETGVPYEQYF. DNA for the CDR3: TGCAGCGTTGAAGAGACAGGGGTCCCCTACGAGCAGTACTTC.